This T cell receptor beta chain was sequenced during a study of regulatory T cells in long-lasting Graves disease. Across the whole study: Persistent cases took antithyroid drugs over 5 years and stayed TSH receptor antibody positive.

The authors built TCR beta libraries using iRepertoire HTBI primers and Arm-PCR of CDR3 regions. Via MiXCR, TCRdb re-called the multiplex PCR reads, giving one row per CDR3 protein. The data show around 460,000 distinct CDR3 sequences, with about 22% seen just once and 13% held by the top ten. In the case of this clonotype: The target antigen is unknown.

Time point in this sample: persistent/refractory GD, antithyroid drugs over 5 years with positive TRAb. From RNA extracted from PBMCs, the TCR library was made. A volume of approximately 9.8 milliliters of peripheral blood was collected in EDTA tubes. Findings and limits, study-wide: Segments TRBV28, TRBJ1-2 and TRBJ2-5 showed preferential usage in persistent disease. Graves' patients with persistent disease showed TCR diversity lower than patients newly diagnosed.

Trimming removed 4 bases from V and 4 bases from J, with 14 bases in between. This CDR3 is built from 15 residues. Germline loops: CDR1 MNHEY, CDR2 SVGEGT. The specimen comprised peripheral blood mononuclear cells (PBMCs), sampled when the disease was refractory, from a patient treated with antithyroid drugs. The rearrangement links TRBV6-2 or TRBV6-3 to TRBJ1-5, with D possibly being TRBD1 (5 bases). The clonotype originates from a female donor with Graves disease. CDR3 region: CASSSARGGNQPQHF. The CDR3 nucleotides are TGTGCCAGCAGTTCCGCCCGGGGGGGGAATCAGCCCCAGCATTTT.